A single sample gave rise to the 16 T cell receptor beta chains below, sequenced in a study of technical replicates of blood from several donors. Generated by immunoSEQ multiplex PCR, the TCRdb table keeps only in-frame clones and is missing some. Counted here are about 98,000 clones, about 94% occurring once; the ten biggest clones make up 0.2% to 0.25%. Sequencing was done on a sample of T cells isolated from PBMCs. The receptors stem from a human donor in good health.

This clone has just a few counts. The chain recombines TRBV6-6 with TRBJ1-1, with 7 nucleotides matching TRBD1. Germline V gene sequence: CDR1 MNHNY, CDR2 SVGAGI (reference sequence). V trimming: 6 bases; J trimming: 8 bases; junction bases outside the gene matches: 15. CDR3 length: 15 amino acids. CDR3 loop: CASRRTTGVTAEAFF. The CDR3 nucleotides are TGTGCCAGCAGGCGTACTACAGGGGTCACGGCAGAAGCTTTCTTT.

The chain carries TRBV21-1 and TRBJ1-6. TRBV21-1 is listed as a pseudogene. CDR3 size: 16 residues. The CDR3 bases are TGTGCCAGCAGCCCTCGCTGCATCGGGGGGAATTCACCCCTCCACTTT. This gives the protein CASSPRCIGGNSPLHF.

This sequence joins TRBV19 and TRBJ2-5, with 9 bases matching TRBD2. V lost 5 bases and J lost 4; bases outside the gene matches: 8. CDR1 LNHDA and CDR2 SQIVND come from the germline V gene (reference sequence). The CDR3 has 15 residues. For the CDR3, the DNA is TGTGCCAGTAGTCGAAGCGGGGGGAGAATAGAGACCCAGTACTTC. Protein: CASSRSGGRIETQYF.

This clone was observed a few times. The CDR3 region is CASSATGAFDEAFF. CDR3 coding DNA: TGTGCCAGCAGCGCCACAGGGGCCTTCGATGAAGCTTTCTTT. V usage is TRBV7-3 and J usage is TRBJ1-1; TRBD1 aligns across 7 bases. CDR1 is SGHTA, CDR2 FQGTGA, per germline. The CDR3 totals 14 residues. J was trimmed by 7 bases and V by 5 bases; bases with no gene match: 10.

This chain uses TRBV7-2 with TRBJ1-2; tentatively, D is TRBD1 (5 bases). Germline lookup yields CDR1 SGHTA and CDR2 FQGNSA. V was clipped by 5 bases and J by 1 base, with 17 bases between them. The CDR3 covers 16 residues. The CDR3: CASSLQPQDFNYGYTF. The CDR3 DNA reads as TGTGCCAGCAGCCTCCAGCCACAGGATTTTAACTATGGCTACACCTTC.

The chain recombines TRBV6-1 with TRBJ1-2; TRBD1 might be the D (5 bases). Germline V gene lookup returns CDR1 MNHNS and CDR2 SASEGT. The CDR3 is 14 residues long. The V gene lost 5 bases and the J gene lost 2 bases, with 12 bases spanning the gap. The CDR3 DNA sequence: TGTGCCAGCAGTTCCCGGGGGGGGAACTATGGCTACACCTTC. It yields the protein CASSSRGGNYGYTF.

V usage is TRBV7-3 and J usage is TRBJ2-3, with 8 bases lining up with TRBD2. Looked up from germline, CDR1 is SGHTA and CDR2 is FQGTGA. The CDR3 runs to 15 residues. V trimming: 1 base; J trimming: 4 bases; junction bases outside the gene matches: 4. CDR3 sequence (DNA): TGTGCCAGCAGCTTAATTACGGGGGGGCCAGATACGCAGTATTTT. This translates into CASSLITGGPDTQYF.

The V call is TRBV29-1, the J call TRBJ2-3; no clear D gene. Trimming removed 7 bases from V and 0 bases from J, with 14 bases in between. The length of the CDR3 is 14 residues. Germline CDR1 and CDR2: SQVTM and ANQGSEA. CDR3 sequence reads: CSADGGGSTDTQYF. The CDR3 bases are TGCAGCGCCGATGGCGGTGGAAGCACAGATACGCAGTATTTT.

V usage is TRBV7-3 and J usage is TRBJ1-3; unclear D gene. This CDR3 region has 16 residues. Germline V gives CDR1 SGHTA, CDR2 FQGTGA. Trimming left V 4 bases short and J 2 bases short, with 15 bases between. CDR3 nucleotides: TGTGCCAGCAGCTGGTCCACCTTGATAGCTGGAAACACCATATATTTT. Residues: CASSWSTLIAGNTIYF.

This clone is a singleton in its sample. The chain links TRBV6-6 to TRBJ2-6; D ambiguous. Trimming stripped 0 bases from V and 2 bases from J, with 8 bases between. The CDR3 has 16 residues. Germline lookup yields CDR1 MNHNY and CDR2 SVGAGI (reference sequence). CDR3 loop: CASSYSVIAGANVLTF. The CDR3 DNA sequence: TGTGCCAGCAGTTACTCCGTTATTGCTGGGGCCAACGTCCTGACTTTC.

The chain joins TRBV29-1 to TRBJ2-1, with D possibly TRBD2 on 5 matching bases. The CDR3 covers 14 residues. V was cut by 3 bases and J by 7 bases, with 16 bases left in between. Germline V lookup: CDR1 SQVTM, CDR2 ANQGSEA. The CDR3 sequence: CSVEATLLVNEQFF. The CDR3 DNA reads as TGCAGCGTTGAGGCTACCTTACTAGTGAATGAGCAGTTCTTC.

This rearrangement joins TRBV4-1 to TRBJ2-7, with 8 bases matching TRBD1. Germline V gene data show CDR1 as MGHRA and CDR2 as YSYEKL. J gave up 6 bases and V 2 bases, and 18 bases lay outside the gene matches. This CDR3 contains 18 residues. CDR3 DNA sequence: TGCGCCAGCAGCCAATTATTCGTTGTGAGACAGGGGTTTCTCGAGCAGTACTTC. Its protein product is CASSQLFVVRQGFLEQYF.

Here the CDR3 DNA reads TGTGCCAGCAAGAACCGGGACAGGGGCTTCTCTGGGGCCAACGTCCTGACTTTC. Translating gives CASKNRDRGFSGANVLTF. The J gene is TRBJ2-6, the V gene TRBV7-9; 10 bases align to TRBD1. The CDR3 sequence is 18 residues long. Germline V gives CDR1 SEHNR, CDR2 FQNEAQ (reference sequence). V was clipped by 7 bases and J by 0 bases; unmatched bases: 9.

V usage is TRBV2 and J usage is TRBJ1-5; D is perhaps TRBD1 (5 bases). Germline V gene lookup returns CDR1 SNHLY and CDR2 FYNNEI. The CDR3 runs to 14 residues. V dropped 7 bases and J dropped 0 bases, with 10 bases sitting between them. CDR3 nucleotides: TGTGCCAGCATCAGGGATTATAGCAATCAGCCCCAGCATTTT. Translation: CASIRDYSNQPQHF.

V is TRBV6-5 and J is TRBJ2-7; D is possibly TRBD2 (6 bases). V was shortened by 10 bases and J by 2 bases, with 24 bases between the two germline ends. Germline CDR1 is MNHEY and CDR2 is SVGAGI. This CDR3 is built from 16 residues. The CDR3 spells CATRYGWLAGTYEQYF. The CDR3 DNA follows: TGTGCCACCAGGTACGGGTGGTTGGCGGGGACCTACGAGCAGTACTTC.

V usage is TRBV5-1 and J usage is TRBJ1-4; TRBD1 matches at 10 bases. The V gene end was trimmed by 4 bases and the J gene end by 7 bases; junction bases not matched to a gene: 10. CDR3 length: 16 amino acids. Per the germline V gene, CDR1 is SGHRS and CDR2 is YFSETQ. In DNA form, the CDR3 reads TGCGCCAGCAGCGCCGGGACAGGGGCGCAGGGTGAAAAACTGTTTTTT. Translation gives CASSAGTGAQGEKLFF.